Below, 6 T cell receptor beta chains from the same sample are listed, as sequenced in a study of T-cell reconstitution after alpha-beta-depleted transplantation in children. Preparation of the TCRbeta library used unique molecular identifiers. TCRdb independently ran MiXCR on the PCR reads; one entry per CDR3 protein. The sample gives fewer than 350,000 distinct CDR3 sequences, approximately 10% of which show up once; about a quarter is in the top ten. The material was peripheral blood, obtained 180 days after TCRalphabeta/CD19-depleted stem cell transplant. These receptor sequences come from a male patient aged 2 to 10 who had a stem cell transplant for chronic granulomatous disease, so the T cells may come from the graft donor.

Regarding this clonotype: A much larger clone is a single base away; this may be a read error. As DNA, the CDR3 is TGCAGTGCTCCCAGACTCCCACAGGGTTTCAGTGATACGCAGTATTTT. Its translation is CSAPRLPQGFSDTQYF. The rearrangement uses TRBV20-1 and TRBJ2-3; tentatively, D is TRBD1 (6 bases). Germline lookup yields CDR1 DFQATT and CDR2 SNEGSKA (reference sequence). The CDR3 has 16 residues. The ends were cut back, 5 bases at V and 6 bases at J, with 24 bases in the middle.

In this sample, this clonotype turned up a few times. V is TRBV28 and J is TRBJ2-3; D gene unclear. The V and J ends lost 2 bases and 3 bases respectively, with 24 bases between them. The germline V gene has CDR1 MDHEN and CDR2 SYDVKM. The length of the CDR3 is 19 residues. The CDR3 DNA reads TGTGCCAGCAGTTTAGTCTTCGAGAGAAGAACCATGGGTACAGATACGCAGTATTTT. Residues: CASSLVFERRTMGTDTQYF.

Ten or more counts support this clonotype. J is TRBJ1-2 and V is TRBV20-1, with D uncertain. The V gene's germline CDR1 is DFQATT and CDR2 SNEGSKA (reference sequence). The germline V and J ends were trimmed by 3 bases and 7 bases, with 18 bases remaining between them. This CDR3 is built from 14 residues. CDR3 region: CSARLASQFSGYTF. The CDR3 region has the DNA TGCAGTGCTAGGTTGGCTAGCCAATTTAGTGGCTACACCTTC.

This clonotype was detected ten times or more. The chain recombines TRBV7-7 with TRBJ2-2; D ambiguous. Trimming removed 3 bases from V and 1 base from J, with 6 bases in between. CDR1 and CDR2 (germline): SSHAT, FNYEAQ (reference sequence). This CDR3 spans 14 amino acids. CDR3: CASSFGENTGELFF. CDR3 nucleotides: TGTGCCAGCAGCTTTGGAGAGAACACCGGGGAGCTGTTTTTT.

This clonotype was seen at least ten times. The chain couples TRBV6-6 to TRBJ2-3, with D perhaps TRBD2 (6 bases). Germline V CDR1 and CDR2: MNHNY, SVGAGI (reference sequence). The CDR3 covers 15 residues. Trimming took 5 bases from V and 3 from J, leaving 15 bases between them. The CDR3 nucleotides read TGTGCCAGCAGTCGGGACGGGAGAGGTACAGATACGCAGTATTTT. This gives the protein CASSRDGRGTDTQYF.

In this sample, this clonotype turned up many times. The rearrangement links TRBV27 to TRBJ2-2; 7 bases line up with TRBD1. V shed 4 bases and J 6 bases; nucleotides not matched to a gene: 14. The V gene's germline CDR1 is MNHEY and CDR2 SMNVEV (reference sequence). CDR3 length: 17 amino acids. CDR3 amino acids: CASSSDRVLKWSGELFF. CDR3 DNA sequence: TGTGCCAGCAGTTCCGACAGGGTTTTGAAGTGGTCCGGGGAGCTGTTTTTT.